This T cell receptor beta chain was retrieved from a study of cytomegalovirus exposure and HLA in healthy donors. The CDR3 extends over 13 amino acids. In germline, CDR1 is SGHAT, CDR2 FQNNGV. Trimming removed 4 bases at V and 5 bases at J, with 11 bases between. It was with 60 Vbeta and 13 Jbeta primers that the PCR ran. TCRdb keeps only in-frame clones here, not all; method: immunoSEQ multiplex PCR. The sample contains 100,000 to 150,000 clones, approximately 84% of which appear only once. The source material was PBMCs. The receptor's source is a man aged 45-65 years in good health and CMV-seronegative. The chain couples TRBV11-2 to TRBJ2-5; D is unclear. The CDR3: CASSSRALETQYF. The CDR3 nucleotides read TGTGCCAGCAGCTCAAGAGCTCTTGAGACCCAGTACTTC.